Shown below are 10 T cell receptor beta chains from a single sample sequenced in a study of shared clonotypes between healthy human individuals. Clones were read by immunoSEQ multiplex PCR, and TCRdb kept only the in-frame ones, dropping some. This table has about 1,900,000 clones, about 95% appearing once. Only CD45RO-negative cells positively selected for CCR7 counted as naive CD8 cells, so terminally differentiated effector memory CD45RA+ cells were excluded. Sequenced sample: naive CD8+ T cells sorted from blood. All receptors derive from a man between 18 and 29 years old in good health.

The DNA for the CDR3 is TGTGCCAGCAGCGGCAACCGGGACAGGGGCCACTATGGCTACACCTTC. Its translation is CASSGNRDRGHYGYTF. The chain uses TRBV25-1 and TRBJ1-2, with 10 bases lining up with TRBD1. Germline CDR1 reads MGHDK; CDR2 reads SYGVNS. The CDR3 length is 16 residues. V shed 6 bases, J shed 3 bases, and the junction held 10 bases outside the gene matches.

The chain carries TRBV7-9 and TRBJ1-3; no clear D. Looked up from germline, CDR1 is SEHNR and CDR2 is FQNEAQ (reference sequence). The CDR3 covers 13 residues. V shed 5 bases and J shed 7 bases, with 12 bases lying between them. The CDR3 coding sequence is TGTGCCAGCAGCGCCGTCGATTGGAACACCATATATTTT. Its protein is CASSAVDWNTIYF.

The V gene is TRBV7-6, the J gene TRBJ1-2, with D unclear. Germline CDR1 and CDR2: SGHVS and FNYEAQ. The V and J ends lost 5 bases and 4 bases respectively, with 17 bases between them. The CDR3 contains 15 residues. CDR3 residues: CASSPEASHPYGYTF. The CDR3 nucleotides read TGTGCCAGCAGCCCGGAAGCCTCCCATCCCTATGGCTACACCTTC.

This rearrangement joins TRBV11-2 to TRBJ1-6, with D possibly being TRBD1 (5 bases). Per germline, CDR1 SGHAT and CDR2 FQNNGV. V shed 5 bases and J shed 7 bases, with 12 bases lying between them. The CDR3 loop spans 14 amino acids. The CDR3 protein is CASSRPGSNSPLHF. The DNA for the CDR3 is TGTGCCAGCAGCCGACCAGGGTCGAATTCACCCCTCCACTTT. Combining the CDR3 with reference TRBV11-2 and TRBJ1-6 gives the whole variable domain EAGVAQSPRYKIIEKRQSVAFWCNPISGHATLYWYQQILGQGPKLLIQFQNNGVVDDSQLPKDRFSAERLKGVDSTLKIQPAKLEDSAVYLCASSRPGSNSPLHFGNGTRLTVT.

The rearrangement joins TRBV5-6 to TRBJ1-1; maybe TRBD1 (6 bases). V gave up 4 bases and J gave up 8 bases, with 15 bases separating them. Per the germline V gene, CDR1 is SGHDT and CDR2 is YYEEEE. The CDR3 totals 13 residues. In DNA, the CDR3 is TGTGCCAGCAGCCCCGGGGGGGGGCCAGAAGCTTTCTTT. Translated: CASSPGGGPEAFF.

This chain connects TRBV9 to TRBJ1-2; D might be TRBD1 (6 bases). The CDR3 extends over 16 amino acids. The V gene's germline CDR1 is SGDLS and CDR2 YYNGEE. Trimming shortened V by 0 bases and J by 4 bases, and 16 bases separated the two germline ends. CDR3 DNA sequence: TGTGCCAGCAGCGTAGAAGGGGGGGCCTCTCCCTATGGCTACACCTTC. It is translated as CASSVEGGASPYGYTF. Together with reference TRBV9 and TRBJ1-2, the CDR3 gives the full variable domain: DSGVTQTPKHLITATGQRVTLRCSPRSGDLSVYWYQQSLDQGLQFLIQYYNGEERAKGNILERFSAQQFPDLHSELNLSSLELGDSALYFCASSVEGGASPYGYTFGSGTRLTVV.

The chain joins TRBV18 to TRBJ1-3; D not certain. Trimming removed 0 bases from V and 0 bases from J, with 15 bases in between. This CDR3 has 18 amino acids. Germline loops: CDR1 KGHSH, CDR2 LQKENI. CDR3 nucleotides: TGTGCCAGCTCACCACCGCTCAGGTCCGCGAGCTCTGGAAACACCATATATTTT. This gives the protein CASSPPLRSASSGNTIYF.

The rearrangement joins TRBV19 to TRBJ1-2, with D unresolved. The germline V gene has CDR1 LNHDA and CDR2 SQIVND (reference sequence). Trimming stripped 0 bases from V and 5 bases from J, with 10 bases between. The CDR3 consists of 14 residues. Here the CDR3 DNA reads TGTGCCAGTAGTATAGATACAGAGACTTATGGCTACACCTTC. Its translation is CASSIDTETYGYTF.

The chain has TRBV18 and TRBJ1-2, with D unclear. The CDR3 consists of 16 residues. The germline V gene encodes CDR1 KGHSH and CDR2 LQKENI. The germline V and J ends were trimmed by 3 bases and 5 bases, with 19 bases remaining between them. The CDR3 region has the DNA TGTGCCAGCTCACCTGGGAGAGCGGCCCCAGCGTATGGCTACACCTTC. It translates to CASSPGRAAPAYGYTF. The full variable domain, rest sourced from reference TRBV18 and TRBJ1-2, is NAGVMQNPRHLVRRRGQEARLRCSPMKGHSHVYWYRQLPEEGLKFMVYLQKENIIDESGMPKERFSAEFPKEGPSILRIQQVVRGDSAAYFCASSPGRAAPAYGYTFGSGTRLTVV.

CDR3 sequence (DNA): TGTGCCAGCAGTTTAAATGGGGCACGCACAGATACGCAGTATTTT. Translating gives CASSLNGARTDTQYF. V is TRBV28 and J is TRBJ2-3; D may be TRBD1 (5 bases). Trimming took off 2 bases at V and 1 base at J, with 10 bases between the two ends. This CDR3 spans 15 amino acids. Germline assignment: CDR1 MDHEN and CDR2 SYDVKM.